This TCR beta chain comes out of a study of regulatory T cells in long-lasting Graves disease. There are many counts of this clonotype. Time point reported: newly diagnosed GD, antithyroid drugs for less than 3 months. Extracted PBMC RNA gave rise to the TCR library. According to the study, TCR beta libraries were built with iRepertoire HTBI primers and CDR3-region Arm-PCR. Via MiXCR, TCRdb re-called the multiplex PCR reads, giving one row per CDR3 protein. The table records 450,000 to 600,000 distinct CDR3 sequences, around 15% of them present only once. A further study also used this sample, focusing on T cells in Graves' hyperthyroidism and ophthalmopathy.

Sequences were derived from peripheral blood mononuclear cells (PBMCs), sampled at new diagnosis, from a patient treated with antithyroid drugs. The clonotype comes from a man between 40 and 49 years old with Graves disease.

This CDR3 reads CASSLFWARGSRTEAFF. The CDR3 DNA is TGTGCCAGCAGCTTATTCTGGGCCAGGGGATCGCGCACTGAAGCTTTCTTT. The V call is TRBV7-2, the J call TRBJ1-1; a possible D gene is TRBD1 (6 bases). The germline V gene has CDR1 SGHTA and CDR2 FQGNSA. V shed 2 bases and J shed 4 bases, with 20 bases lying between them. The length of the CDR3 is 17 residues.